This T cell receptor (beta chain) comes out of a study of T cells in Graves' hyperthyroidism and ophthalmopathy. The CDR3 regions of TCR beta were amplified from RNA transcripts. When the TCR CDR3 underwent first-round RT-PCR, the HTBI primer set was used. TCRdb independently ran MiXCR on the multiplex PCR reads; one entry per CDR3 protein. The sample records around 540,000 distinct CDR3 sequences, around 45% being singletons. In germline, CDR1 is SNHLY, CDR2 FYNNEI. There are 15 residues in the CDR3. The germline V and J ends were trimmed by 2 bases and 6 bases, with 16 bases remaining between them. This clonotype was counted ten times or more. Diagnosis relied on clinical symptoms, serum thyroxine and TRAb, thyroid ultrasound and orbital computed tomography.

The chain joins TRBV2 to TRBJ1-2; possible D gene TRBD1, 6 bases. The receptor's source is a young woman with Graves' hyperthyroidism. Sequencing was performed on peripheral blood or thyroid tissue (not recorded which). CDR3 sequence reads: CASSERTVGVNGYTF. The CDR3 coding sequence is TGTGCCAGCAGTGAACGGACAGTTGGGGTAAATGGCTACACCTTC.